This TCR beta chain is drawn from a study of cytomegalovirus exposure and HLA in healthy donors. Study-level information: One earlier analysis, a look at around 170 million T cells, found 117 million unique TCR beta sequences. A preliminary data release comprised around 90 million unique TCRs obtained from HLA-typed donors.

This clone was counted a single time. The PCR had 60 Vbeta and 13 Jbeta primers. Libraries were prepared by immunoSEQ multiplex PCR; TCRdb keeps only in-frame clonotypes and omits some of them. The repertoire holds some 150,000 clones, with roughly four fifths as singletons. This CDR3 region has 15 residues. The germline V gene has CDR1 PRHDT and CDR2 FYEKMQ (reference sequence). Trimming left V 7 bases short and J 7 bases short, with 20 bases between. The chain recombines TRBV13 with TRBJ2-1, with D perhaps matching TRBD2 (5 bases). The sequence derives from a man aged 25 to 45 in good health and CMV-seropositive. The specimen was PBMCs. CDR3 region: CASTNLGSTGNEQFF. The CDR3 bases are TGTGCCAGCACAAACCTGGGGTCAACGGGGAATGAGCAGTTCTTC.